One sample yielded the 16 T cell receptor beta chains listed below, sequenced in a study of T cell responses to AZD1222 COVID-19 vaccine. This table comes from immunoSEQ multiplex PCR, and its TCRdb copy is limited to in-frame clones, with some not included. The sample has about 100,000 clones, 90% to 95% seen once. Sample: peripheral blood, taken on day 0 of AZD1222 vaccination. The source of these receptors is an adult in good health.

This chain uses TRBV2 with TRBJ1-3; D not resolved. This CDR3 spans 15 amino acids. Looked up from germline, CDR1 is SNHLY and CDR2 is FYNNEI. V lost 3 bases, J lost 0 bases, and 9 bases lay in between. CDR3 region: CASSENTYSGNTIYF. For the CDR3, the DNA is TGTGCCAGCAGTGAGAACACCTACTCTGGAAACACCATATATTTT.

CDR3 nucleotide sequence: TGTGCCAGTAGTATGGGCACCGATTATGGCTACACCTTC. Translating gives CASSMGTDYGYTF. The gene calls are TRBV19 and TRBJ1-2, with D uncertain. V lost 3 bases, J lost 5 bases, and 10 bases lay in between. Germline CDR1 reads LNHDA; CDR2 reads SQIVND (reference sequence). The CDR3 spans 13 residues.

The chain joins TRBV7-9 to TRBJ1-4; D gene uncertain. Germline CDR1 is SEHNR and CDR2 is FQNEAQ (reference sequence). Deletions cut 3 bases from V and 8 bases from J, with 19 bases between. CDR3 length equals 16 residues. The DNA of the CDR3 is TGTGCCAGCAGCTTCACAGTGGGGTTGTCGGAAGAAAAACTGTTTTTT. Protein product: CASSFTVGLSEEKLFF.

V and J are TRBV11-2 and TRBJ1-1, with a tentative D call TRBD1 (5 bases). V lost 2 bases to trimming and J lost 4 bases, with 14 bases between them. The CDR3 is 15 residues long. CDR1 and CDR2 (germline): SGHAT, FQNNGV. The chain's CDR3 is CASSLIRGMSTEAFF. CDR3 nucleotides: TGTGCCAGCAGCTTAATCCGGGGGATGAGCACTGAAGCTTTCTTT.

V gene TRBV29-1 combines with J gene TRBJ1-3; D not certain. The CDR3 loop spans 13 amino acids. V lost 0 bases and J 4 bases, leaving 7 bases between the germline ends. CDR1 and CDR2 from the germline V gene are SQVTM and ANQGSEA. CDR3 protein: CSVEEVAGNTIYF. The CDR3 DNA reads TGCAGCGTTGAAGAAGTAGCAGGAAACACCATATATTTT.

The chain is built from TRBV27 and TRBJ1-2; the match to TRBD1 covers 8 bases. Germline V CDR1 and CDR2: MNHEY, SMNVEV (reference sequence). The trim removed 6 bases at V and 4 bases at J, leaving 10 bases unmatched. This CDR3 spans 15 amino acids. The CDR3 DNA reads TGTGCCAGCAGCCCCTCCGGACAGGGTATCTATGGCTACACCTTC. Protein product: CASSPSGQGIYGYTF.

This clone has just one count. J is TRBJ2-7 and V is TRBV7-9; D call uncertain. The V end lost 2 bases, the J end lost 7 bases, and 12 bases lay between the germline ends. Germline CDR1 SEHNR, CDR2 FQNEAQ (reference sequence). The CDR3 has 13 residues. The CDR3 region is CASSLPTAVEQYF. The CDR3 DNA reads TGTGCCAGCAGCTTACCGACCGCCGTTGAGCAGTACTTC. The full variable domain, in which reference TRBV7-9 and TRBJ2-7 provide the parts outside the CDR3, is DTGVSQNPRHKITKRGQNVTFRCDPISEHNRLYWYRQTLGQGPEFLTYFQNEAQLEKSRLLSDRFSAERPKGSFSTLEIQRTEQGDSAMYLCASSLPTAVEQYFGPGTRLTVT.

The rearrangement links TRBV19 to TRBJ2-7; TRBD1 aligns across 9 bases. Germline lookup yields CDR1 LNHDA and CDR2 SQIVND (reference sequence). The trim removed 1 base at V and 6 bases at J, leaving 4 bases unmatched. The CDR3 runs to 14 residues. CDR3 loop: CASSIGDREGEQYF. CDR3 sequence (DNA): TGTGCCAGTAGTATAGGGGACAGGGAAGGCGAGCAGTACTTC.

CDR3 sequence: CASSVLTGDNEQFF. DNA for the CDR3: TGTGCCAGCAGCGTTTTGACGGGAGACAATGAGCAGTTCTTC. V usage is TRBV9 and J usage is TRBJ2-1; perhaps TRBD2 as D (6 bases). Trimming took off 2 bases at V and 5 bases at J, with 11 bases between the two ends. The CDR3 extends over 14 amino acids. Germline CDR1 is SGDLS and CDR2 is YYNGEE.

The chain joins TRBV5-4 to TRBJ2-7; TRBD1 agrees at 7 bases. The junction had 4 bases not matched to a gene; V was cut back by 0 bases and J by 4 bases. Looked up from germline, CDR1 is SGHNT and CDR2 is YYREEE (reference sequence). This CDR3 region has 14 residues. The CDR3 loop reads CASSLEQGTYEQYF. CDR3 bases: TGTGCCAGCAGCTTGGAACAGGGGACATACGAGCAGTACTTC.

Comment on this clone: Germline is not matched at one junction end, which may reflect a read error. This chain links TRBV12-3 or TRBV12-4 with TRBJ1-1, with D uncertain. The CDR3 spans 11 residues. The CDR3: CASLRDNPLTF. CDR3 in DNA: TGTGCCAGCTTGAGGGATAACCCTCTCACCTTT.

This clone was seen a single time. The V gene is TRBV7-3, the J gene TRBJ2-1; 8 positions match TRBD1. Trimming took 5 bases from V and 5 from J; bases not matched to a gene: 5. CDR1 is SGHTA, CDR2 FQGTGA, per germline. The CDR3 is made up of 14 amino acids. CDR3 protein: CASSIGQGHNEQFF. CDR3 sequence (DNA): TGTGCCAGCAGCATCGGACAGGGTCACAATGAGCAGTTCTTC.

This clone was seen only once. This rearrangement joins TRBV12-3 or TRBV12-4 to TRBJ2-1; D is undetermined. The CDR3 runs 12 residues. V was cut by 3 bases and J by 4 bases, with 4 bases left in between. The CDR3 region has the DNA TGTGCCAGCAGTTTGGAGTACAATGAGCAGTTCTTC. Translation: CASSLEYNEQFF.

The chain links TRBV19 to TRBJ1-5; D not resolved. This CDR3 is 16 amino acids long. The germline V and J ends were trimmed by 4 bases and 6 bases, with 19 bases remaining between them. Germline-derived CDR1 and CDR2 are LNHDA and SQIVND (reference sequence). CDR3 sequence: CASSTGRAAGRQPQHF. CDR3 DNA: TGTGCCAGTAGTACCGGGAGGGCCGCTGGGCGTCAGCCCCAGCATTTT.

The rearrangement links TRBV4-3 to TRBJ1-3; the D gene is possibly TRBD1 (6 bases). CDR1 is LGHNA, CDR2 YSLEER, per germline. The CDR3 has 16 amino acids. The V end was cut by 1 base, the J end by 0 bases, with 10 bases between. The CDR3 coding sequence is TGCGCCAGCAGCCAAGGGGGACACTACTCTGGAAACACCATATATTTT. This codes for CASSQGGHYSGNTIYF.

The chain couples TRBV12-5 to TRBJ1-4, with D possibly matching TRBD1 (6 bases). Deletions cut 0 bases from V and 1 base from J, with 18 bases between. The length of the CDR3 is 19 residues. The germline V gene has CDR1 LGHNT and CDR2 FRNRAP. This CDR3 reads CASGLVLGGTHLTNEKLFF. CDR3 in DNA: TGTGCTAGTGGTTTGGTACTGGGAGGGACACACTTAACTAATGAAAAACTGTTTTTT.